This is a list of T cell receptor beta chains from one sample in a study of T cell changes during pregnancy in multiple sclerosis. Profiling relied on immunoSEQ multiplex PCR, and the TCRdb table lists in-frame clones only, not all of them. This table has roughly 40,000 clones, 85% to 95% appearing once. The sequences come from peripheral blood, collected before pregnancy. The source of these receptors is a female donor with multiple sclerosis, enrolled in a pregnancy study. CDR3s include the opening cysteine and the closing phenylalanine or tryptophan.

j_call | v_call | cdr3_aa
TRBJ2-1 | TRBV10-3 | CAITSGRTLPYNEQFF
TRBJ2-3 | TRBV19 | CASSPTSASTDTQYF
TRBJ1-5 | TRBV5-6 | CASSRAVQPQHF
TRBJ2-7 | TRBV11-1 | CASSLSSRAGPYEQYF
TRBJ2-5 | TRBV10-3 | CAMAMSQLETQYF
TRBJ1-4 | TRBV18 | CASSRRGANEKLFF
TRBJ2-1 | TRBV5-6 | CASSLGTSGYRKGNEQFF
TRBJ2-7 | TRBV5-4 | CASSLGSGVSYEQYF
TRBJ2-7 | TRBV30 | CAWSVYRYGLAGTFYEQYF
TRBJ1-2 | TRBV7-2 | CASSRDRGNYGYTF
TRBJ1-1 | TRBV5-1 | CASSLGGRTALNTEAFF
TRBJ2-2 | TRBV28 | CASSSHGQGPTGELFF
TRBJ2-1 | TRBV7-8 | CASSQRLSERYNEQFF
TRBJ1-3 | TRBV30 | CAWCPFGRVTGNTIYF
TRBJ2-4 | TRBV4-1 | CASSQTSGLAKNIQYF
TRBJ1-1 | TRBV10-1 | CASSDSLNTEAFF
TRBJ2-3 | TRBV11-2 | CASSFVRGKDTQYF
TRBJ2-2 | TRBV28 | CASSKTSASGELFF
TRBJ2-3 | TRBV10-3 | CATAVRPGLAGQSTDTQYF
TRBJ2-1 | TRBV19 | CASSMRASGRNEQFF
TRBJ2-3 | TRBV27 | CASSWREGDTQYF
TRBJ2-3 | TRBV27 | CASSFYGESTDTQYF
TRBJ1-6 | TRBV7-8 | CASSLATAGVRSPLHF
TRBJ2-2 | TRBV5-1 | CASSFSGTANTGELFF
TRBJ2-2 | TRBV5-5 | CASSRWGAGELFF
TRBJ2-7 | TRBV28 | CASSLNSPEQYF
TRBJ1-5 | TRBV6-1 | CASSEAGRTDQPQHF